This TCR beta chain was sequenced in a study of beta chain features in type 1 diabetes (dated by TCRdb to 2016 to 2019). For the wider study: Patients and healthy donors did not differ in mean age, gender distribution, total cell number or subset yield. Across all samples, around 99 million sorted cells were examined, and cell number per subset correlated strongly with RNA yield. In the study, TCRB repertoires of sorted circulating CD4+ T cell subsets from recently diagnosed type 1 diabetes patients were compared with those of matched healthy donors. Whereas all 30 or so donors provided naive and central memory subsets, regulatory and stem cell-like memory subsets were isolated from just 8 patients and about 8 healthy donors. Overall results and qualifications from the work: PCR may preferentially amplify shorter templates, but because patient and control samples were amplified and corrected together, any resulting skew would affect both groups equally. HLA sub-analyses involved small numbers of individuals, so any influence of HLA type on TCRB rearrangement remained unresolved. At VDJ recombination sites, type 1 diabetes patients had fewer insertions and more deleted nucleotides, which implies abnormalities in thymic rearrangement. Type 1 diabetes patients showed a moderate but significant shortening of TCRB CDR3 length in all four CD4+ subsets. Because cDNA was sequenced instead of genomic DNA, activated cells with high expression could be over-represented, although the groups did not differ in activation or CD3 levels. The naive, central memory and regulatory TCRB repertoires appeared to resemble one another more closely among patients than among healthy donors.

In its sample, this clone was seen a few times. The target of this receptor is not known. There are no base qualities to consult, and no much larger clone falls within one base. A single peripheral blood draw of around 120 mL on average was collected from each donor into heparinised tubes. A BD FACSAria II and a panel including CD45RO, CCR7, CD25, CD127, CD95 and CD27 were used to sort naive, central memory, regulatory and stem cell-like memory CD4+ T cells. A purity above 98% was achieved for all sorted populations. PBMCs were isolated immediately by Lymphoprep density gradient centrifugation and stained directly without culture. So that batch effects would be minimized, each experiment stained and sorted samples in pairs, pairing one healthy donor with one patient. The High Capacity cDNA Reverse Transcription Kit was used to reverse transcribe all of the isolated RNA, meaning that expressed TCRB transcripts were what got sequenced. Deep immunoSEQ sequencing was applied to naive, central memory and regulatory T cell samples, giving an average of roughly 3.5 million total reads per sample. After sorted cells were lysed in RLT buffer, RNA was extracted with DNase-treated RNeasy Micro or Mini kits, with the choice depending on cell number. Each cell subset was processed separately to prevent cross-contamination, with patient and healthy donor samples processed together. The immunoSEQ multiplex PCR was used to amplify TCRB sequences from cDNA, generating 87-bp fragments that spanned the CDR3 region. Amplicons were sequenced on the Illumina HiSeq platform. Turning to the authors' computational methods: Synthetic template baselines were used to correct PCR bias computationally, reads within Hamming distance 2 were collapsed, and singletons that could not be merged were discarded. Reads were aligned to IMGT to assign V, D and J genes, CDR3 length, and insertions or deletions at six rearrangement sites. Within each subset, clonotype counts were normalized to sorted cell number, after which true diversity and Gini coefficients were computed with the tcR R package. Repertoire sharing was quantified using the overlap coefficient calculated on TCRB nucleotide sequences. This immuneACCESS table, as held by TCRdb, lists in-frame sequences with V and J called but not all clones. Of the missing ones, under half trace to an unresolved V gene in checked studies; the others have no known cause. That table furnishes V, J and clone size, whereas the DNA furnished D and trimming. Within this sample are 300,000 to 350,000 clones, with around 9% of them counted one time only. The ten largest clonotypes hold 0.95% to 1.1% of the sample.

Trimming leaves V shorter by 0 bases and J shorter by 4 bases, with the junction holding 11 bases beyond the gene matches. Measured from the cysteine to the phenylalanine, the CDR3 is 18 residues long. Only the CDR3 DNA is retained, 54 bases long and in frame from the first base. Reading the germline V gene gives CDR1 SGHTA and CDR2 FQGNSA. This TCR derives from a man aged 25 to 40 with type 1 diabetes. The V gene is TRBV7-2 and the J gene is TRBJ2-3; TRBD2 aligns with 9 central bases. The sequenced sample was central memory CD4+ T cells from blood. The encoded CDR3 is CASSLATGSSGAADTQYF. The DNA sequence reads TGTGCCAGCAGCTTAGCGACTGGATCTAGCGGGGCCGCAGATACGCAGTATTTT.